This TCR beta chain comes out of a study of T cells after yellow fever vaccination. The study, taken as a whole, reports: Reappearance after the booster was observed for most primary-vaccination clones (about 97% CD4, roughly 90% CD8).

TCRdb re-analysed the 5' RACE reads in MiXCR, keeping a single row per CDR3 protein. The data show a few hundred thousand distinct CDR3 sequences, around 9.3% seen once. V lost 6 bases, J lost 0 bases, and 16 bases lay in between. Germline CDR1 is SGHTA and CDR2 is FQGNSA. This CDR3 spans 16 amino acids. This clonotype was observed at least ten times. The antigen is not known. This TCR was sampled from a man between 18 and 29 years old who received the YFV17D yellow fever vaccine. This sequence joins TRBV7-2 and TRBJ2-3; D is undetermined. Sequencing was performed on CD4+ T cells sorted from PBMCs, taken 5 days after the yellow fever booster vaccination. The CDR3 sequence: CASSINMGSSTDTQYF. DNA of the CDR3: TGTGCCAGCAGTATTAATATGGGTTCAAGCACAGATACGCAGTATTTT. The full variable domain, completed using reference TRBV7-2 and TRBJ2-3, is GAGVSQSPSNKVTEKGKDVELRCDPISGHTALYWYRQSLGQGLEFLIYFQGNSAPDKSGLPSDRFSAERTGGSVSTLTIQRTQQEDSAVYLCASSINMGSSTDTQYFGPGTRLTVL.